These 13 T cell receptor beta chains were sequenced from one sample in a study of OX40 agonist ivuxolimab in advanced cancers. Clones were read by immunoSEQ multiplex PCR, and TCRdb kept only the in-frame ones, dropping some. The sample comprises 92,000 or so clones, approximately 90% of which are singletons, and about 7.2% rests with the top ten. The input for sequencing was CD4+ or CD8+ T cells sorted from blood, taken in a trial of the OX40 agonist ivuxolimab. These receptors came from an adult with an advanced solid tumor such as melanoma, head and neck, liver or kidney cancer.

This clone was counted once. The chain links TRBV14 to TRBJ2-3, with TRBD2 identical over 9 bases. V trimming: 5 bases; J trimming: 3 bases; junction bases outside the gene matches: 3. CDR3 length: 14 residues. The germline CDR1 and CDR2 sequences are SGHDN and FVKESK. The CDR3 DNA sequence: TGTGCCAGCAGCTGGGGACTAGCTACAGATACGCAGTATTTT. Its translation is CASSWGLATDTQYF.

J is TRBJ2-1 and V is TRBV18, with 10 bases aligning to TRBD1. The germline gives CDR1 KGHSH, CDR2 LQKENI. The CDR3 length is 17 residues. Trimming removed 3 bases from V and 6 bases from J; junction bases left unmatched: 11. The CDR3 is CASSPRVTGGVGNEQFF. CDR3 coding DNA: TGTGCCAGCTCACCGCGCGTGACAGGGGGCGTCGGCAATGAGCAGTTCTTC.

This chain links TRBV18 with TRBJ2-2; D possibly corresponds to TRBD2 (6 bases). The germline gives CDR1 KGHSH, CDR2 LQKENI. CDR3 length: 13 residues. Deletions cut 6 bases from V and 6 bases from J, with 11 bases between. Here the CDR3 reads CASSRGTSGELFF. The CDR3, as DNA: TGTGCCAGCTCGCGGGGAACCTCCGGGGAGCTGTTTTTT. The whole variable domain, remainder taken from reference TRBV18 and TRBJ2-2, is NAGVMQNPRHLVRRRGQEARLRCSPMKGHSHVYWYRQLPEEGLKFMVYLQKENIIDESGMPKERFSAEFPKEGPSILRIQQVVRGDSAAYFCASSRGTSGELFFGEGSRLTVL.

Only one count was recorded for this clone. The J gene is TRBJ2-2, the V gene TRBV30, with 12 bases that match TRBD2. After removal of 3 bases from V and 4 bases from J, the junction contained 0 bases not matched to a gene. The CDR3 spans 14 residues. Germline CDR1 and CDR2: GTSNPN and SVGIG (reference sequence). DNA for the CDR3: TGTGCCTGGAGGACTAGCGGGAGCACCGGGGAGCTGTTTTTT. It is translated as CAWRTSGSTGELFF.

This chain connects TRBV4-1 to TRBJ1-5, with TRBD1 matching over 7 bases. Per the germline V gene, CDR1 is MGHRA and CDR2 is YSYEKL. The CDR3 length is 14 residues. J was trimmed by 6 bases and V by 3 bases; bases with no gene match: 5. The CDR3 DNA reads TGCGCCAGCAGCCAGACAGGGCCCCTTCAGCCCCAGCATTTT. Translation gives CASSQTGPLQPQHF.

The rearrangement uses TRBV7-9 and TRBJ2-3; unclear D gene. The CDR3 contains 15 residues. Germline CDR1 reads SEHNR; CDR2 reads FQNEAQ (reference sequence). Trimming left V 3 bases short and J 4 bases short, with 14 bases between. This CDR3 is CASSFTPVGADTQYF. The CDR3 DNA is TGTGCCAGCAGCTTTACCCCGGTTGGGGCAGATACGCAGTATTTT.

As DNA, the CDR3 is TGTGCCAGCAGCTTGGGGGCTCTTGTGGATACGCAGTATTTT. Translating it yields CASSLGALVDTQYF. This sequence joins TRBV7-8 and TRBJ2-3; TRBD1 is a possible D gene (6 bases). V lost 3 bases and J lost 6, with 13 bases in between. This CDR3 comprises 14 residues. The V gene's germline CDR1 is SGHVS and CDR2 FQNEAQ.

The chain uses TRBV5-1 and TRBJ2-3; D unresolved. V was trimmed by 3 bases and J by 4 bases, leaving 3 bases between them. The CDR3 length is 11 residues. The V gene's germline CDR1 is SGHRS and CDR2 YFSETQ. CDR3 DNA: TGCGCCAGCAGCTACTCAGATACGCAGTATTTT. Protein product: CASSYSDTQYF.

The genes are TRBV19 and TRBJ1-1, with D tentatively TRBD1 (6 bases). Between the trimmed V and J ends, which lost 1 base and 0 bases, there was a span of 9 bases. The germline V gene has CDR1 LNHDA and CDR2 SQIVND (reference sequence). The CDR3 extends over 15 amino acids. The CDR3 is CASSIGQVLNTEAFF. The DNA for the CDR3 is TGTGCCAGTAGTATAGGACAGGTATTGAACACTGAAGCTTTCTTT.

The chain joins TRBV5-4 to TRBJ2-5; D ambiguous. With the DNA end fitting TRBJ2-7 better, the J assignment may be wrong. CDR1 SGHNT and CDR2 YYREEE come from the germline V gene (reference sequence). The CDR3 is made up of 13 amino acids. The CDR3 sequence is CASRAWAAYEQYF. As DNA, the CDR3 is TGTGCCAGCAGGGCGTGGGCGGCCTACGAGCAGTACTTC.

This clone is judged medium-sized. This chain links TRBV25-1 with TRBJ1-1; TRBD1 is a possible D gene (5 bases). This CDR3 has 14 residues. Trimming shortened V by 4 bases and J by 7 bases, and 16 bases separated the two germline ends. Germline CDR1 MGHDK, CDR2 SYGVNS. The CDR3 DNA reads as TGTGCCAGCAGTGCAATGGGGACTGCCAGTGAAGCTTTCTTT. This sequence encodes CASSAMGTASEAFF.

The gene calls are TRBV13 and TRBJ2-6; a possible D gene is TRBD1 (5 bases). The ends were cut back, 3 bases at V and 10 bases at J, with 10 bases in the middle. CDR3 length: 13 residues. Germline V gives CDR1 PRHDT, CDR2 FYEKMQ (reference sequence). For the CDR3, the DNA is TGTGCCAGCAGCTTGCAGCAGGGTAACGTCCTGACTTTC. Its translation: CASSLQQGNVLTF.

This clone was seen only a few times. The rearrangement uses TRBV4-1 and TRBJ1-5, with D hard to call. This CDR3 has 17 amino acids. Between the trimmed V and J ends, which lost 0 bases and 4 bases, there was a span of 16 bases. CDR1 is MGHRA and CDR2 is YSYEKL in the germline V gene. Here the CDR3 reads CASSQDMTGGSNQPQHF. The CDR3 coding sequence is TGCGCCAGCAGCCAAGATATGACGGGAGGTTCGAATCAGCCCCAGCATTTT.